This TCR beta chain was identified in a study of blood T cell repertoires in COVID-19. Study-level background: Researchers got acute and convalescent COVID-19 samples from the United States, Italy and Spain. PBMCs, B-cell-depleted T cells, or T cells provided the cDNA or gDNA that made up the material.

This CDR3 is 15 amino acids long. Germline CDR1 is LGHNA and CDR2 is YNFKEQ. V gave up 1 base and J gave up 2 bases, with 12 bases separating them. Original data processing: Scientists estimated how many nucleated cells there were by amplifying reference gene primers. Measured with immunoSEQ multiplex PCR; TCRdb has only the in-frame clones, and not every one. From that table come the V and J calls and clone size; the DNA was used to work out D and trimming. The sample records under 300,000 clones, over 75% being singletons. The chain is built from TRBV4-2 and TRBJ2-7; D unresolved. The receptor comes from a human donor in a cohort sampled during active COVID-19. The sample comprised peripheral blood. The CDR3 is CASSQAVATTYEQYF. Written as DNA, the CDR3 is TGTGCCAGCAGCCAAGCGGTGGCGACAACCTACGAGCAGTACTTC.